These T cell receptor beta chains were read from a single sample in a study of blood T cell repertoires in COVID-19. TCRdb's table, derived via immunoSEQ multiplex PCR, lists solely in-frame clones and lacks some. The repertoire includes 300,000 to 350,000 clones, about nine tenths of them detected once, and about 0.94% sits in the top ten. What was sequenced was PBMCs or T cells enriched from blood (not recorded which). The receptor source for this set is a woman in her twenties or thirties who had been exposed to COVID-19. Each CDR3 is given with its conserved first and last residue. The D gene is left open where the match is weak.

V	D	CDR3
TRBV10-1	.	CASSESGRTYEQYF
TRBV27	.	CASSQGGYEQYF
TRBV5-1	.	CASSLAGITNEKLFF
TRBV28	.	CASSGGTYGYTF
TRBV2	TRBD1	CASKGDRDINNYGYTF
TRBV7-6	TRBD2	CASSLTRRASGRYNEQFF
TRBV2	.	CASSELVWGTPNTEAFF
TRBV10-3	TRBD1	CAIYRTGGDGYTF
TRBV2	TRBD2	CASSEGLAGNEQFF
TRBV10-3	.	CANLRASDTQYF
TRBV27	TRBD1	CATRDRSLDTQYF
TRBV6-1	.	CASSEFGGAYEQYF
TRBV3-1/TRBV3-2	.	CASSQDLPEDRYEQYF
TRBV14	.	CASSNSYGYTF
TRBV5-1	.	CASSLAGGSAYEQYF
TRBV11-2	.	CASSLEAGVNGYTF
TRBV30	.	CAWRSIGGPAKNIQYF
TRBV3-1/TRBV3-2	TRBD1	CASSPQGHNSPLHF
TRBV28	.	CASSLTGFSNQPQHF
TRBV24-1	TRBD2	CATSDLGRGGRVDTQYF
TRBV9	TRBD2	CASSALSGLAEYTDTQYF
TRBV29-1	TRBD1	CSVRTGNYGYTF
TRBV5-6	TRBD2	CASSLRTSGNKPGELFF
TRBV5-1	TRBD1	CASRRTGGNTIYF
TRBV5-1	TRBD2	CASSSSGMNTGELFF
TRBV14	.	CASSRKPGLGYNEQFF
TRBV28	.	CASSLQSYGYTF
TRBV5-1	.	CASRAGIHSGNTIYF
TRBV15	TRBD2	CATSRSGLAGLPGELFF
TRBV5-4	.	CASSLGGGNAETQYF
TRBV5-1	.	CASSLGTLADTQYF
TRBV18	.	CASSPEQPGDSPLHF
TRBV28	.	CASSLSGDRSGPQHF
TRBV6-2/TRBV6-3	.	CASSSSQKAHNTGELFF
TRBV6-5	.	CASSYSGQSQHF
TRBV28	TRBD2	CASSILAVPPFF
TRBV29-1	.	CSLRGFPQETQYF
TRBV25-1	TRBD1	CASSEGRDRPDF
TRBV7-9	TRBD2	CASSPTPLAGGWSDTQYF
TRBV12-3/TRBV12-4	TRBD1	CASKEGTGNGYTF
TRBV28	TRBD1	CASSWTGVGYGYTF
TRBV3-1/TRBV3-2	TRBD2	CASSQGGLAGNEQFF
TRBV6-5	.	CASSYSTAGQGEQYF
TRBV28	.	CASSLWASNTGELFF
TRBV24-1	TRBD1	CATSGPWPGGKYQETQYF
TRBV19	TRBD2	CASSIPGLREGNEQFF
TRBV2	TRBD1	CASSPDRGGINEQFF
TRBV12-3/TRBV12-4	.	CASSLLTGSPLHF
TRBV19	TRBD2	CASSQTSGSYEQYF
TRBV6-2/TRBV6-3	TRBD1	CASSGRGSQPQHF
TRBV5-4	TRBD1	CASRTQQGEKLFF
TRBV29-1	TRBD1	CSVGTGDQPQHF
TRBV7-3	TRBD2	CASSHSGLAGYEQFF
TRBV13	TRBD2	CASSDGTSGSADTQYF
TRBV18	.	CASSRSRDYEQYF
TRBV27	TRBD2	CASIRLAGRNNEQFF
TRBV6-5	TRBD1	CAIRQGGEKLFF